These 28 T cell receptor beta chains were sequenced from one sample in a study of early T cells in non-severe SARS-CoV-2 infection. In TCRdb, the 5' RACE reads were re-called with MiXCR into one record per CDR3 protein. The table has over 85,000 distinct CDR3 sequences, around 14% seen once. Sequencing was done on a sample of whole blood. The receptors here all came from an adult who was a healthcare worker with PCR-confirmed SARS-CoV-2 infection or an uninfected control (not recorded which).

The chain links TRBV7-8 to TRBJ2-1; D is unresolved. Germline-derived CDR1 and CDR2 are SGHVS and FQNEAQ. The V end lost 0 bases, the J end lost 4 bases, and 10 bases lay between the germline ends. The CDR3 runs to 15 residues. CDR3 DNA sequence: TGTGCCAGCAGCTTAGCGCCCCTGCCTTACAATGAGCAGTTCTTC. This codes for CASSLAPLPYNEQFF.

The gene calls are TRBV5-6 and TRBJ2-3, with 10 bases aligning to TRBD2. Germline loops: CDR1 SGHDT, CDR2 YYEEEE. Trimming cost V 4 bases and J 8 bases; bases outside gene matches: 10. This CDR3 has 15 residues. The CDR3 loop is CASSTGLAEAGTQYF. CDR3 nucleotide sequence: TGTGCCAGCAGCACCGGACTAGCGGAAGCGGGTACGCAGTATTTT.

This clonotype came up many times. The rearrangement links TRBV11-2 to TRBJ2-2; 8 bases fit TRBD2. The CDR3 is 16 residues long. The germline gives CDR1 SGHAT, CDR2 FQNNGV. Trimming removed 3 bases from V and 1 base from J; junction bases left unmatched: 4. CDR3 in amino acids: CASSFRTSGNTGELFF. The CDR3 DNA follows: TGTGCCAGCAGCTTTAGAACTAGCGGGAACACCGGGGAGCTGTTTTTT.

The chain joins TRBV14 to TRBJ2-2, with D maybe TRBD2 (6 bases). This CDR3 is 15 amino acids long. The germline V and J ends were trimmed by 8 bases and 4 bases, with 17 bases remaining between them. In germline, CDR1 is SGHDN, CDR2 FVKESK. CDR3 nucleotides: TGTGCCAGCCCGCTAACGGGAGTGAGCACCGGGGAGCTGTTTTTT. It encodes CASPLTGVSTGELFF.

The chain employs TRBV2 and TRBJ2-1, with D perhaps matching TRBD2 (5 bases). V lost 6 bases and J 12 bases, leaving 12 bases between the germline ends. CDR1 SNHLY and CDR2 FYNNEI come from the germline V gene. This CDR3 comprises 11 residues. In DNA form, the CDR3 reads TGTGCCAGCAGAACACTAGTGTGGCAGTTCTTC. Translated, it gives CASRTLVWQFF. Complete variable domain (other parts from reference TRBV2 and TRBJ2-1): EPEVTQTPSHQVTQMGQEVILRCVPISNHLYFYWYRQILGQKVEFLVSFYNNEISEKSEIFDDQFSVERPDGSNFTLKIRSTKLEDSAMYFCASRTLVWQFFGPGTRLTVL.

At least ten counts were recorded for this clonotype. The V and J genes are TRBV6-1 and TRBJ2-3; D is undetermined. The V gene lost 7 bases and the J gene lost 1 base, with 12 bases spanning the gap. Per the germline V gene, CDR1 is MNHNS and CDR2 is SASEGT. This CDR3 is built from 14 residues. The CDR3 is CASKAFKGTDTQYF. CDR3 DNA: TGTGCCAGCAAGGCCTTTAAAGGCACAGATACGCAGTATTTT.

This clonotype showed up many times. The chain uses TRBV12-3 or TRBV12-4 and TRBJ1-1; the D is unclear. The CDR3 is made up of 13 amino acids. V was shortened by 3 bases and J by 3 bases, with 8 bases between the two germline ends. Here the CDR3 DNA reads TGTGCCAGCAGTTTTTACAGAGACACTGAAGCTTTCTTT. Its protein product is CASSFYRDTEAFF.

This clonotype was counted only a few times. The chain recombines TRBV12-3 or TRBV12-4 with TRBJ2-4; 8 bases align to TRBD1. V shed 3 bases, J shed 9 bases, and the junction held 7 bases outside the gene matches. The CDR3 is 14 amino acids. The CDR3 loop is CASSLSGGSVIQYF. The CDR3 DNA follows: TGTGCCAGCAGTTTGTCAGGGGGCTCGGTCATTCAGTACTTC.

This clonotype occurred many times. The V and J genes are TRBV27 and TRBJ2-7, with 9 bases identical to TRBD2. The junction had 9 bases not matched to a gene; V was cut back by 5 bases and J by 4 bases. The CDR3 extends over 15 amino acids. Germline CDR1 is MNHEY and CDR2 is SMNVEV (reference sequence). The CDR3 spells CASSPLLAGRYEQYF. The CDR3, as DNA: TGTGCCAGCAGTCCCCTCCTAGCGGGAAGGTACGAGCAGTACTTC.

CDR3 bases: TGTGCCAGCAGTGTGGGTCTCTATACCGAGCAGTACTTC. It encodes CASSVGLYTEQYF. The V gene is TRBV12-3 or TRBV12-4, the J gene TRBJ2-7, with D hard to call. The CDR3 sequence is 13 residues long. Trimming shortened V by 5 bases and J by 6 bases, and 14 bases separated the two germline ends.

A few counts support this clonotype. V is TRBV27 and J is TRBJ2-7; the D is unclear. The CDR3 extends over 11 amino acids. V shed 5 bases and J shed 3 bases, with 5 bases lying between them. Looked up from germline, CDR1 is MNHEY and CDR2 is SMNVEV (reference sequence). The chain's CDR3 is CASSPHYEQYF. CDR3 coding DNA: TGTGCCAGCAGTCCCCACTACGAGCAGTACTTC.

This clonotype was seen many times. The CDR3 is CASSESDGGAGVSGEQYF. CDR3 coding DNA: TGCGCCAGCAGTGAGTCCGACGGGGGAGCGGGAGTTTCGGGAGAGCAGTACTTC. J is TRBJ2-7 and V is TRBV10-1; 8 bases are a match to TRBD2. Germline V gene lookup returns CDR1 WNHNN and CDR2 SYGVQD (reference sequence). The V and J ends lost 0 bases and 7 bases, in that order; junction bases with no gene match: 17. The CDR3 is made up of 18 amino acids.

This clonotype was detected a few times. This chain connects TRBV11-2 to TRBJ2-7; a weak D match, TRBD1 (6 bases). The germline V gene has CDR1 SGHAT and CDR2 FQNNGV. There are 14 residues in the CDR3. Trimming pared 1 base from V and 4 bases from J, leaving 11 bases between. CDR3: CASSLVGRGYEQYF. The CDR3 DNA reads as TGTGCCAGCAGCTTAGTTGGCAGGGGTTACGAGCAGTACTTC.

V is TRBV20-1 and J is TRBJ2-3; possible D gene TRBD1, 5 bases. Between the trimmed V and J ends, which lost 0 bases and 2 bases, there was a span of 12 bases. The V gene's germline CDR1 is DFQATT and CDR2 SNEGSKA (reference sequence). This CDR3 comprises 15 residues. CDR3 in amino acids: CSARDLAGPTDTQYF. The DNA for the CDR3 is TGCAGTGCTAGAGATCTGGCAGGGCCCACAGATACGCAGTATTTT.

The CDR3 nucleotides read TGTGCCAGCAGTGGTACTAGGGACGGGGAGCTGTTTTTT. It is translated as CASSGTRDGELFF. The chain links TRBV2 to TRBJ2-2; weak D call: TRBD2 (5 bases). Germline assignment: CDR1 SNHLY and CDR2 FYNNEI. The V gene lost 4 bases and the J gene lost 7 bases, with 10 bases spanning the gap. The CDR3 has 13 residues.

In this sample, this clonotype turned up a few times. V gene TRBV28 combines with J gene TRBJ2-3; the D gene is possibly TRBD1 (5 bases). CDR1 is MDHEN and CDR2 is SYDVKM in the germline V gene. The CDR3 totals 14 residues. V was pared by 8 bases and J by 4 bases, with 16 bases between. CDR3 sequence (DNA): TGTGCCAGCGCGGTCCAGGACAAAGCAGATACGCAGTATTTT. It specifies CASAVQDKADTQYF.

The chain combines TRBV30 with TRBJ2-3; TRBD2 might be the D (5 bases). Trimming left V 2 bases short and J 6 bases short, with 12 bases between. CDR3 length: 13 residues. Germline V gene sequence: CDR1 GTSNPN, CDR2 SVGIG (reference sequence). Here the CDR3 reads CAWSRGSSDTQYF. Written as DNA, the CDR3 is TGTGCCTGGAGTCGAGGGTCGTCGGATACGCAGTATTTT.

This clonotype was observed many times. The CDR3 nucleotides read TGTGCCAGCAGCGGACAGGGGGCGCAAGAGACCCAGTACTTC. Translation gives CASSGQGAQETQYF. This rearrangement joins TRBV7-2 to TRBJ2-5, with 11 bases identical to TRBD1. Trimming removed 5 bases from V and 2 bases from J; junction bases left unmatched: 1. This CDR3 spans 14 amino acids. Germline V gene lookup returns CDR1 SGHTA and CDR2 FQGNSA.

This chain uses TRBV7-8 with TRBJ2-5, with TRBD1 matching 7 bases. The CDR3 runs 18 residues. CDR1 and CDR2 from the germline V gene are SGHVS and FQNEAQ. The trim removed 2 bases at V and 5 bases at J, leaving 17 bases unmatched. The CDR3 DNA reads TGTGCCAGCAGCTTATCGTTTCCCCGGGACAGCGAGGGCGAGACCCAGTACTTC. This translates into CASSLSFPRDSEGETQYF.

In its sample, this clonotype was seen a few times. The chain combines TRBV10-3 with TRBJ2-1, with unresolved D. V dropped 0 bases and J dropped 7 bases, with 7 bases sitting between them. CDR1 is ENHRY and CDR2 is SYGVKD in the germline V gene. The CDR3 has 13 residues. CDR3 region: CAISESQKNEQFF. Written as DNA, the CDR3 is TGTGCCATCAGTGAGTCACAGAAGAATGAGCAGTTCTTC.

This clonotype was detected only a few times. The chain combines TRBV6-1 with TRBJ2-7, with D perhaps matching TRBD2 (6 bases). This CDR3 has 13 residues. Trimming shortened V by 2 bases and J by 2 bases, and 7 bases separated the two germline ends. Germline loops: CDR1 MNHNS, CDR2 SASEGT. This CDR3 is CASSESGAYEQYF. CDR3 in DNA: TGTGCCAGCAGTGAATCGGGGGCCTACGAGCAGTACTTC.

This clonotype was seen only a few times. This chain connects TRBV29-1 to TRBJ2-5; tentative D call: TRBD2 (6 bases). V lost 8 bases and J 1 base, leaving 11 bases between the germline ends. The CDR3 has 12 residues. Per the germline V gene, CDR1 is SQVTM and CDR2 is ANQGSEA. The CDR3 region has the DNA TGCAGCTCAGGAGGGCTCCAAGAGACCCAGTACTTC. This encodes CSSGGLQETQYF. The entire variable domain, with the rest obtained from reference TRBV29-1 and TRBJ2-5, is as follows: SAVISQKPSRDICQRGTSLTIQCQVDSQVTMMFWYRQQPGQSLTLIATANQGSEATYESGFVIDKFPISRPNLTFSTLTVSNMSPEDSSIYLCSSGGLQETQYFGPGTRLLVL.

This clonotype was seen more than once but under ten times. The chain recombines TRBV15 with TRBJ2-1, with a weak D call TRBD2 (6 bases). Germline values: CDR1 LNHNV, CDR2 YYDKDF (reference sequence). Between the trimmed V and J ends, which lost 4 bases and 0 bases, there was a span of 10 bases. The CDR3 has 15 residues. CDR3 sequence (DNA): TGTGCCACCAGCAAAGCGGGTTACTCCTACAATGAGCAGTTCTTC. Protein: CATSKAGYSYNEQFF.

This clonotype was seen only a few times. The chain carries TRBV11-2 and TRBJ2-3; D not resolved. Germline CDR1 is SGHAT and CDR2 is FQNNGV. The CDR3 totals 16 residues. Trimming took off 1 base at V and 2 bases at J, with 13 bases between the two ends. In DNA, the CDR3 is TGTGCCAGCAGCTTAGCGGGCAGAAGTAACACAGATACGCAGTATTTT. Its translation: CASSLAGRSNTDTQYF.

The CDR3: CSAETDINSPLHF. The CDR3 nucleotides read TGCAGTGCCGAGACAGACATCAATTCACCCCTCCACTTT. V is TRBV20-1 and J is TRBJ1-6; tentative D call: TRBD1 (5 bases). Germline CDR1 reads DFQATT; CDR2 reads SNEGSKA (reference sequence). CDR3 size: 13 residues. V lost 6 bases and J lost 7, with 13 bases in between.

This clonotype was observed a handful of times. CDR3 DNA sequence: TGCAGTGCTAGGTCGGACAGTAATATTGTTAAGCAGTTCTTC. Amino acid sequence: CSARSDSNIVKQFF. This chain links TRBV20-1 with TRBJ2-1; a weak D match, TRBD1 (6 bases). Germline lookup yields CDR1 DFQATT and CDR2 SNEGSKA (reference sequence). This CDR3 spans 14 amino acids. Trimming shortened V by 3 bases and J by 11 bases, and 20 bases separated the two germline ends.

In this sample, this clonotype turned up many times. The chain employs TRBV7-9 and TRBJ2-1; TRBD2 matches at 8 bases. This CDR3 has 16 amino acids. CDR1 SEHNR and CDR2 FQNEAQ come from the germline V gene (reference sequence). Trimming removed 5 bases from V and 8 bases from J; junction bases left unmatched: 14. The CDR3 DNA sequence: TGTGCCAGCAGCACGACAGCGGGAGTAAAATTTCATGAGCAGTTCTTC. Protein product: CASSTTAGVKFHEQFF.

The rearrangement joins TRBV7-6 to TRBJ2-1; D is possibly TRBD2 (6 bases). V lost 7 bases, J lost 6 bases, and 16 bases lay in between. The CDR3 sequence is 14 residues long. CDR1 is SGHVS and CDR2 is FNYEAQ in the germline V gene. CDR3 DNA sequence: TGTGCCAGCACCATGGGACTTAGCACCAATGAGCAGTTCTTC. It translates to CASTMGLSTNEQFF.